The T cell receptor (beta chain) under discussion was sequenced for a study of T cells in Graves' hyperthyroidism and ophthalmopathy. The CDR3 is 13 residues long. The V end was cut by 0 bases, the J end by 7 bases, with 9 bases between. CDR1 and CDR2 (germline): LGHDT, YNNKEL (reference sequence). This clonotype was recorded at least ten times. The TCR beta CDR3 regions underwent amplification using RNA transcripts as the source. First-round RT-PCR with HTBI primers amplified the TCR CDR3 region. TCRdb analysed the multiplex PCR reads with MiXCR anew, one entry per CDR3 protein. The sample consists of some 440,000 distinct CDR3 sequences, around 16% of them appearing once.

Input material: blood. The genes are TRBV3-1 and TRBJ1-2; D gene ambiguous. This clonotype originated in a woman under 30 with Graves' hyperthyroidism. CDR3 sequence: CASSQEGVGGYTF. The CDR3 DNA follows: TGTGCCAGCAGCCAAGAAGGAGTCGGTGGCTACACCTTC.